This TCR beta chain is drawn from a study of cytomegalovirus exposure and HLA in healthy donors. Germline V gives CDR1 SGDLS, CDR2 YYNGEE. This CDR3 has 15 residues. V dropped 6 bases and J dropped 2 bases, with 16 bases sitting between them. The PCR ran on 60 Vbeta and 13 Jbeta primers. Clones were read by immunoSEQ multiplex PCR, and TCRdb kept only the in-frame ones, dropping some. Of 200,000 to 250,000 clones listed, over 65% are singletons. Study-wide results and caveats: Presence/absence analyses assumed roughly uniform sequencing depth across donors. Cytomegalovirus status was reportedly diagnosed by the classifier with high specificity and sensitivity. In a later analysis, at a false discovery rate of 0.05, fewer than 20,000 TCR beta sequences matched HLA alleles. The authors listed 150 or so TCR beta chains as cytomegalovirus-associated.

As for this clone: Its antigen remains unidentified.

The chain has TRBV9 and TRBJ2-3, with a possible D match to TRBD2 (6 bases). This TCR was recovered from a man younger than 35 in good health and CMV-seronegative. Sequencing input: PBMCs. The CDR3 loop reads CASTDGLRITDTQYF. CDR3 DNA: TGTGCCAGCACCGATGGACTAAGGATCACAGATACGCAGTATTTT. The whole variable domain, remainder taken from reference TRBV9 and TRBJ2-3, is DSGVTQTPKHLITATGQRVTLRCSPRSGDLSVYWYQQSLDQGLQFLIQYYNGEERAKGNILERFSAQQFPDLHSELNLSSLELGDSALYFCASTDGLRITDTQYFGPGTRLTVL.